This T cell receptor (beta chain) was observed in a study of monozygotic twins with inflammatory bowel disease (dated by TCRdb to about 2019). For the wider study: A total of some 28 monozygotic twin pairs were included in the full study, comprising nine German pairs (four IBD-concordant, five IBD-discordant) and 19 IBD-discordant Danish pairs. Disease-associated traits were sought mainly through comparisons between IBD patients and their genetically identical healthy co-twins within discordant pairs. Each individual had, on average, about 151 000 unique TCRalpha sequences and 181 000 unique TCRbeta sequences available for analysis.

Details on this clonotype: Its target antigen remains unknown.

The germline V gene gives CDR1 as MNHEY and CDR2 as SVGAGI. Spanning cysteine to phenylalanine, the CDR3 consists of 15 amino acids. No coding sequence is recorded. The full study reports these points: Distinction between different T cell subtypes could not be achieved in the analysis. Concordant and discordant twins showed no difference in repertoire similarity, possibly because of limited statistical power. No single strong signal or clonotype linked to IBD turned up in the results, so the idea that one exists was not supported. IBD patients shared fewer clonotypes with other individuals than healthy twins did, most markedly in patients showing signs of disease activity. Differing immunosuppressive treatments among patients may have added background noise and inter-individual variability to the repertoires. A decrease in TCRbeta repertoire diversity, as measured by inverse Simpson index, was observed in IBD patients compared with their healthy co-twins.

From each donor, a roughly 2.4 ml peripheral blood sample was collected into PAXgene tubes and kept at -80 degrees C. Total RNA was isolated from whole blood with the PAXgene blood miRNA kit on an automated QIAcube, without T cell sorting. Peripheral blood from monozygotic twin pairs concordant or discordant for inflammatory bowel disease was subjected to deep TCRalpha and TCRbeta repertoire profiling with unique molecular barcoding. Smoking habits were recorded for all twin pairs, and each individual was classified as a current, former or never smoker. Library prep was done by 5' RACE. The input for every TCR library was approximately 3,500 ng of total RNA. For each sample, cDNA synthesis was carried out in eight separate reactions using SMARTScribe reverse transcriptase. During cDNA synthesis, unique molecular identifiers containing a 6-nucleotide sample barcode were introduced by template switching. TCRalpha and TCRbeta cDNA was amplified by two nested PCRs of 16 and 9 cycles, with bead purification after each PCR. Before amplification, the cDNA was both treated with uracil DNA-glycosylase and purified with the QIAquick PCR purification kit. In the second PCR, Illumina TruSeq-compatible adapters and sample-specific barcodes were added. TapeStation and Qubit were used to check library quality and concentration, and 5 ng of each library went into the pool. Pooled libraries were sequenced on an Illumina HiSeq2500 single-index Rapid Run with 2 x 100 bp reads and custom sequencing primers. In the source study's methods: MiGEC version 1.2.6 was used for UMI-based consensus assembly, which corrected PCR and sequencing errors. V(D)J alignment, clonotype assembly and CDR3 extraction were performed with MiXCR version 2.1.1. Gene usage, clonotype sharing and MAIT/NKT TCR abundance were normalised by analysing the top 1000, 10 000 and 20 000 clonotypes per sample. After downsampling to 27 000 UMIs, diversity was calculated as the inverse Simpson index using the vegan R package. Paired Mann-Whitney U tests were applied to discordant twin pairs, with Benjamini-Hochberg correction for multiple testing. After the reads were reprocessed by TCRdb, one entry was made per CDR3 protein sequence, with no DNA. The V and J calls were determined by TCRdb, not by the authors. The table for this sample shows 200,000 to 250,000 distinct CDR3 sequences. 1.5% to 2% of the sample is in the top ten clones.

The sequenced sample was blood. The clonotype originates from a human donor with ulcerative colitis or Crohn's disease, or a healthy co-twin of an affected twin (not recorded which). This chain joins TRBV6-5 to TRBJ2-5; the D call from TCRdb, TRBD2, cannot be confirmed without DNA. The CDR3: CASSSTADPRETQYF.